The clone carrying this TCR beta chain turned up a few times. The antigen is undetermined. Researchers took blood at baseline, on cycle 4 day 1, and on cycle 7 day 1. The sample comes from a study of OX40 agonist ivuxolimab in advanced cancers. Whole-study findings and limits: Partial responders at 0.1-3.0 mg/kg showed near-lowest clonal expansion. Specificity for antigen went undetermined in the expanded peripheral T cells.

Repertoires were generated with immunoSEQ multiplex PCR, while TCRdb's copy carries only in-frame clones and drops some. The table includes roughly 66,000 clones, over 70% detected once. The specimen comprised CD4+ or CD8+ T cells sorted from blood, sampled in a trial of the OX40 agonist ivuxolimab. This TCR came from an adult with an advanced solid tumor such as melanoma, head and neck, liver or kidney cancer.

CDR3: CAIRRGGQGPHTEAFF. The CDR3 DNA follows: TGTGCCATCAGGAGAGGGGGACAGGGCCCCCACACTGAAGCTTTCTTT. V and J are TRBV10-3 and TRBJ1-1; 9 nucleotides match TRBD1. The CDR3 has 16 residues. CDR1 and CDR2 from the germline V gene are ENHRY and SYGVKD. V lost 6 bases, J lost 3 bases, and 11 bases stayed unmatched.